The 10 T cell receptor beta chains in this list originate from one sample, sequenced in a study of identical twins. TCRdb used MiXCR to reprocess the 5' RACE reads, holding one entry per CDR3 protein. Of 640,000 or so distinct CDR3 sequences detected, roughly 6% appear once; the ten largest clones hold around 2%. The sequenced sample was naive T cells sorted from blood. The receptors derive from a man younger than 30 in good health.

This clonotype was seen repeatedly, ten times or more. The chain is built from TRBV3-1 and TRBJ2-1, with 7 bases that match TRBD2. The CDR3 has 15 residues. From germline, CDR1 is LGHDT and CDR2 YNNKEL (reference sequence). With V trimmed by 4 bases and J by 7 bases, 10 bases remained unmatched. The CDR3 reads CASSPSGGRGNEQFF. The CDR3 coding sequence is TGTGCCAGCAGCCCCTCGGGCGGGAGAGGAAATGAGCAGTTCTTC.

This clonotype appeared a few times. A junction end diverges from the germline sequence, so it may reflect a read error. The chain employs TRBV20-1 and TRBJ2-7; D is perhaps TRBD2 (5 bases). Germline CDR1 DFQATT, CDR2 SNEGSKA (reference sequence). The CDR3 loop spans 13 amino acids. CDR3 amino acids: CSAGETGTYEQYF. The CDR3 nucleotides are TGCAGTGCTGGAGAGACGGGAACCTACGAGCAGTACTTC.

V gene TRBV7-8 combines with J gene TRBJ1-4, with D unresolved. The V end was cut by 1 base, the J end by 5 bases, with 5 bases between. The CDR3 runs 13 residues. Germline V gene sequence: CDR1 SGHVS, CDR2 FQNEAQ. The CDR3 DNA is TGTGCCAGCAGCTTAGGGGAAAATGAAAAACTGTTTTTT. Amino acids: CASSLGENEKLFF.

This clonotype came up many times. The chain employs TRBV5-1 and TRBJ1-1; TRBD1 aligns across 8 bases. Germline trimming cut 1 base from V and 3 bases from J; bases unmatched to any gene: 2. CDR3 length equals 14 residues. The germline V gene encodes CDR1 SGHRS and CDR2 YFSETQ. The CDR3 loop is CASSLQGADTEAFF. The CDR3 coding sequence is TGCGCCAGCAGCTTGCAGGGGGCGGACACTGAAGCTTTCTTT.

This clonotype occurred a few times. The rearrangement links TRBV12-3 or TRBV12-4 to TRBJ2-5, with 9 bases that match TRBD2. V gave up 4 bases and J gave up 2 bases; unmatched junction bases: 8. The CDR3 contains 16 residues. The CDR3 nucleotides are TGTGCCAGCAGTTCCCGGCTAGCGGGGTTACAAGAGACCCAGTACTTC. Protein: CASSSRLAGLQETQYF.

This clonotype was seen only a few times. The genes are TRBV2 and TRBJ2-7; D call uncertain. CDR1 is SNHLY, CDR2 FYNNEI, per germline. V lost 3 bases to trimming and J lost 2 bases, with 8 bases between them. This CDR3 has 13 residues. CDR3 sequence (DNA): TGTGCCAGCAGTGATAAGCAGCCCTACGAGCAGTACTTC. This sequence encodes CASSDKQPYEQYF.

The chain has TRBV28 and TRBJ1-2; D might be TRBD1 (6 bases). The CDR3 consists of 16 residues. Germline V gene lookup returns CDR1 MDHEN and CDR2 SYDVKM. V was shortened by 3 bases and J by 0 bases, with 14 bases between the two germline ends. As DNA, the CDR3 is TGTGCCAGCAGTTTGTCGGGGGGCGCCTCTAACTATGGCTACACCTTC. Amino acid sequence: CASSLSGGASNYGYTF.

CDR3 bases: TGTGCCAGCAGTTATCCAGAGCCGGCGAGCACAGATACGCAGTATTTT. This codes for CASSYPEPASTDTQYF. This rearrangement joins TRBV6-5 to TRBJ2-3; D unresolved. From germline, CDR1 is MNHEY and CDR2 SVGAGI. V was trimmed by 3 bases and J by 0 bases, leaving 13 bases between them. CDR3 length: 16 residues.

This clonotype has at least ten counts. The V call is TRBV20-1, the J call TRBJ2-7; TRBD2 matches at 12 bases. CDR3 length: 14 residues. After removal of 6 bases from V and 3 bases from J, the junction contained 6 bases not matched to a gene. Per germline, CDR1 DFQATT and CDR2 SNEGSKA (reference sequence). The CDR3 coding sequence is TGCAGTGCCGGACTAGCGGGGACCAACTACGAGCAGTACTTC. Protein product: CSAGLAGTNYEQYF.

This clonotype was observed at least ten times. DNA for the CDR3: TGTGCCAGCAGCTTAGTTCGCAGCTCTGGAAACACCATATATTTT. Encoded protein: CASSLVRSSGNTIYF. The gene calls are TRBV7-2 and TRBJ1-3; no clear D gene. The ends were cut back, 1 base at V and 0 bases at J, with 7 bases in the middle. The CDR3 contains 15 residues. Germline V gene lookup returns CDR1 SGHTA and CDR2 FQGNSA.